This T cell receptor beta chain came from a study of T cell changes during pregnancy in multiple sclerosis. This table comes from immunoSEQ multiplex PCR, and its TCRdb copy is limited to in-frame clones, with some not included. The sample carries approximately 93,000 clones, 85% to 95% recorded once. CDR1 LGHNA and CDR2 YSLEER come from the germline V gene. The CDR3 extends over 17 amino acids. V trimming: 4 bases; J trimming: 4 bases; junction bases outside the gene matches: 12. The receptor's source is a female donor in good health, enrolled as a control in a pregnancy study. The material sequenced was peripheral blood, taken in the first trimester of pregnancy. This chain uses TRBV4-3 with TRBJ2-2; 7 bases match TRBD1. The CDR3 bases are TGCGCCAGCAGCCCCTTCAATAGACAGGGAGCCACCGGGGAGCTGTTTTTT. Protein sequence: CASSPFNRQGATGELFF.